This record concerns one T cell receptor (beta chain) sequence. This entry comes from a study of beta chain features in type 1 diabetes. Germline V gene data show CDR1 as KGHSH and CDR2 as LQKENI. This CDR3 comprises 14 residues. Trimming took off 0 bases at V and 5 bases at J, with 10 bases between the two ends. The isolated RNA, all of it, was reverse transcribed, so expressed TCRB transcripts were what got sequenced. Generated by immunoSEQ multiplex PCR, the TCRdb table keeps only in-frame clones and is missing some. The sample shows 300,000 to 450,000 clones, around 12% of them seen only once. Specimen: naive CD4+ T cells from blood. This chain joins TRBV18 and TRBJ1-1, with D possibly being TRBD1 (6 bases). This TCR came from a man between 18 and 29 years old in good health. CDR3 residues: CASSPPAGATEAFF. CDR3 nucleotide sequence: TGTGCCAGCTCACCACCCGCAGGGGCAACTGAAGCTTTCTTT. Complete variable domain (other parts from reference TRBV18 and TRBJ1-1): NAGVMQNPRHLVRRRGQEARLRCSPMKGHSHVYWYRQLPEEGLKFMVYLQKENIIDESGMPKERFSAEFPKEGPSILRIQQVVRGDSAAYFCASSPPAGATEAFFGQGTRLTVV.